This entry features one T cell receptor beta chain sequence. Its matching antigen is unknown. Some clones are missing from TCRdb's copy, which holds only in-frame ones; the method was immunoSEQ multiplex PCR. The sample holds some 140,000 clones, 85% to 90% seen once. The data were taken from a study of T cell responses to AZD1222 COVID-19 vaccine. Study results and limitations: Baseline antibody screening turned up just a handful of seropositive AZD1222 recipients.

V was shortened by 6 bases and J by 5 bases, with 7 bases between the two germline ends. The CDR3 covers 11 residues. Germline assignment: CDR1 MNHEY and CDR2 SMNVEV (reference sequence). The origin of this receptor is an adult in good health. Sequences were derived from peripheral blood, sampled on day 0 of AZD1222 vaccination. The chain combines TRBV27 with TRBJ1-1; D is unclear. This CDR3 is CASRSGTEAFF. DNA for the CDR3: TGTGCCAGCAGAAGTGGGACTGAAGCTTTCTTT.